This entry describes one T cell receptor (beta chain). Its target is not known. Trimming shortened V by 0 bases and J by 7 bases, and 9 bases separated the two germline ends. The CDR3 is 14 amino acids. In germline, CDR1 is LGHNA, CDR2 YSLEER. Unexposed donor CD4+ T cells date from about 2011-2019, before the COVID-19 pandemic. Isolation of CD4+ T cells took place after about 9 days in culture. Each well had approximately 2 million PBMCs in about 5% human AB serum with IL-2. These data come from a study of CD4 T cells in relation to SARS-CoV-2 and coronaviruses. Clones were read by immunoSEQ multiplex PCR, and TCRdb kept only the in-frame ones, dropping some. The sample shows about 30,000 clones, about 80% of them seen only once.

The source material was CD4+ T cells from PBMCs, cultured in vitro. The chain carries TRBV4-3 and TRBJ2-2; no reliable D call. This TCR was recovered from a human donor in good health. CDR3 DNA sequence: TGCGCCAGCAGCCAAGACAGTCGTATCGGGGAGCTGTTTTTT. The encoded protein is CASSQDSRIGELFF.